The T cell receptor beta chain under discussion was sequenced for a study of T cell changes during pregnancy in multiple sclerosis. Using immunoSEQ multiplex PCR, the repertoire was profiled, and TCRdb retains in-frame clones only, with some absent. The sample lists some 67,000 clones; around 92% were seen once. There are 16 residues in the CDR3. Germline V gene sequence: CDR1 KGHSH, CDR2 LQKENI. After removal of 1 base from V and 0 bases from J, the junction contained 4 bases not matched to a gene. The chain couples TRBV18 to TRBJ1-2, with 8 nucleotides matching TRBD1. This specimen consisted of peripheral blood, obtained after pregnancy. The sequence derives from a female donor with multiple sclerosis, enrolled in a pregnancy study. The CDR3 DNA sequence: TGTGCCAGCTCACCACGAGCGGACAGGGCTAACTATGGCTACACCTTC. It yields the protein CASSPRADRANYGYTF.